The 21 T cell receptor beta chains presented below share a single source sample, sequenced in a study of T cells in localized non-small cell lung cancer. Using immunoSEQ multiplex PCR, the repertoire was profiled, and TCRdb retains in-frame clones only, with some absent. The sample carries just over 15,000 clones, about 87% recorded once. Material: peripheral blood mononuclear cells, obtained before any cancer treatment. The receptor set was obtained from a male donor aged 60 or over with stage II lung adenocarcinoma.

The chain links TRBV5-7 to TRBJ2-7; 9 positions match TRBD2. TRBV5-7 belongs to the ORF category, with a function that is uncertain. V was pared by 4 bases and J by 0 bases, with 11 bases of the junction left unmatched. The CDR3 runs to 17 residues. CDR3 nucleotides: TGTGCCAGCAGCCCCCCAGCGGGAGGCCTAAGCTCCTACGAGCAGTACTTC. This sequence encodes CASSPPAGGLSSYEQYF.

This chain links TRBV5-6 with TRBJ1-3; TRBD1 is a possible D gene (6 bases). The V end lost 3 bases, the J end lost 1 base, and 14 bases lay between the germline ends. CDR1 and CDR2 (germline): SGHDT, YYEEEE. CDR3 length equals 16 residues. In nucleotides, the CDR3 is TGTGCCAGCAGCTCACAGGGAAGGCCTTCTGGAAACACCATATATTTT. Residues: CASSSQGRPSGNTIYF.

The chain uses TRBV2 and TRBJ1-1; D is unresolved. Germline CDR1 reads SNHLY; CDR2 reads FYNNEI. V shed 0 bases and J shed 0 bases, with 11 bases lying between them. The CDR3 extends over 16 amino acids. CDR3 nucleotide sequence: TGTGCCAGCAGTGAAGCATTGACAATCGTGAACACTGAAGCTTTCTTT. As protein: CASSEALTIVNTEAFF.

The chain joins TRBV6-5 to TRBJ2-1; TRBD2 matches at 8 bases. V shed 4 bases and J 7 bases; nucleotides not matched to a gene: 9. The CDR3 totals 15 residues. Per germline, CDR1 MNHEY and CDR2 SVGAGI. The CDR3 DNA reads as TGTGCCAGCAGTTCTCCGGGACTAGGAAGGAATGAGCAGTTCTTC. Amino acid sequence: CASSSPGLGRNEQFF.

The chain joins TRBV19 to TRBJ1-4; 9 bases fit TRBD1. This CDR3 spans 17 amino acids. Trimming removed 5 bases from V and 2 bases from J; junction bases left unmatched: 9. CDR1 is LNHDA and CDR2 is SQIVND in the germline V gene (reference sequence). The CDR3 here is CASSFPRTGVTNEKLFF. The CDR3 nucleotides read TGTGCCAGTAGTTTCCCCCGGACAGGGGTGACTAATGAAAAACTGTTTTTT.

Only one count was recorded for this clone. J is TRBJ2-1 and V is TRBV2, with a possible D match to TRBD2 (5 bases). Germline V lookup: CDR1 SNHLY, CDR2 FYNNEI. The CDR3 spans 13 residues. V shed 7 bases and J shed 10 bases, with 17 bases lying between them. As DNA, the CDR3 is TGTGCCAGCACCCGGGAAGATAGAGGGGAGCAGTTCTTC. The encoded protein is CASTREDRGEQFF.

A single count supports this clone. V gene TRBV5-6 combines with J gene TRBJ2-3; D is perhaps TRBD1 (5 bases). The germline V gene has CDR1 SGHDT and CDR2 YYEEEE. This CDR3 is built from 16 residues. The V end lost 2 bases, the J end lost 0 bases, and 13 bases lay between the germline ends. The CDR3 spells CASSFQGHISTDTQYF. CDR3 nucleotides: TGTGCCAGCAGCTTCCAGGGCCACATAAGCACAGATACGCAGTATTTT.

The CDR3 sequence: CASSLVAGQGNEQFF. CDR3 coding DNA: TGCGCCAGCAGCTTGGTAGCGGGACAGGGGAATGAGCAGTTCTTC. This chain links TRBV5-1 with TRBJ2-1; the match to TRBD1 covers 10 bases. The trim removed 0 bases at V and 7 bases at J, leaving 4 bases unmatched. This CDR3 comprises 15 residues. The germline CDR1 and CDR2 sequences are SGHRS and YFSETQ.

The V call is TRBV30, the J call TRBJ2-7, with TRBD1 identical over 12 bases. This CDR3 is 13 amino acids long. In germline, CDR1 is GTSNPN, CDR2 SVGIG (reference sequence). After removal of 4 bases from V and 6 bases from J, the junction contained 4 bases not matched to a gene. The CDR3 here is CAWIGTGGAEQYF. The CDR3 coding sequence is TGTGCCTGGATAGGGACAGGGGGCGCCGAGCAGTACTTC.

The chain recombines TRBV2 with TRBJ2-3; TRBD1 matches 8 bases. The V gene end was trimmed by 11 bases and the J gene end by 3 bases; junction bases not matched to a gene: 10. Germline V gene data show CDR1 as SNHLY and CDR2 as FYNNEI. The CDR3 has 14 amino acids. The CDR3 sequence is CAGADRGRTDTQYF. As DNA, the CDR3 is TGTGCCGGTGCTGACAGGGGTCGGACAGATACGCAGTATTTT.

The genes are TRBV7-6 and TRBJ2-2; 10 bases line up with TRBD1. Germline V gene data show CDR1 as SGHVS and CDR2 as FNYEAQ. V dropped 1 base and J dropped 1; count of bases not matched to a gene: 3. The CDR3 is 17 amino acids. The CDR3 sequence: CASSLVTGGLNTGELFF. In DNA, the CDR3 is TGTGCCAGCAGCTTAGTGACAGGGGGCCTGAACACCGGGGAGCTGTTTTTT.

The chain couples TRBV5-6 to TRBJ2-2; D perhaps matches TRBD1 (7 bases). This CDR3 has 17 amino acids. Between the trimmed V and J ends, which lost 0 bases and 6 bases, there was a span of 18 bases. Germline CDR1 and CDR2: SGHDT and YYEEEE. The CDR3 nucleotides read TGTGCCAGCAGCTTGGCCCCCCAGGGGGGTAGAGCCGGGGAGCTGTTTTTT. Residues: CASSLAPQGGRAGELFF.

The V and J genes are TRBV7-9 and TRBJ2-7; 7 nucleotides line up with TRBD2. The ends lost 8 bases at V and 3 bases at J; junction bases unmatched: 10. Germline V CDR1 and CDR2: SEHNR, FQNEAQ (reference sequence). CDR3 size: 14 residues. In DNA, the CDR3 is TGTGCCAGCTCCCGAGCGGGGAGCCACTACGAGCAGTACTTC. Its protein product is CASSRAGSHYEQYF.

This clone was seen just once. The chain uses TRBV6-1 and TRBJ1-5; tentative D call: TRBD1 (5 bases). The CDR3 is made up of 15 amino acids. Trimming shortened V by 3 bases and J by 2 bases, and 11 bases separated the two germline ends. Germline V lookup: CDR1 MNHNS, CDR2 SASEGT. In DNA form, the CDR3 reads TGTGCCAGCAGTGAGGGGGGACGTCGCAATCAGCCCCAGCATTTT. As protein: CASSEGGRRNQPQHF.

CDR3 region: CASSCPDRGEGDTQYF. The CDR3 region has the DNA TGTGCCAGCAGCTGCCCCGACAGGGGGGAGGGAGATACGCAGTATTTT. V gene TRBV12-1 combines with J gene TRBJ2-3; the table's D call, TRBD1, was not checked against the DNA. TRBV12-1 counts as a pseudogene. The CDR3 sequence is 16 residues long.

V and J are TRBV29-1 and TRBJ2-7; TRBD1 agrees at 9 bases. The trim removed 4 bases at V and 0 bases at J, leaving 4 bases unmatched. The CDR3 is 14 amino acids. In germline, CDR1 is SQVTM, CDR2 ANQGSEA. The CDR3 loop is CSVVGTGSSYEQYF. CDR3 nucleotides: TGCAGCGTTGTCGGGACAGGGAGCTCCTACGAGCAGTACTTC.

The chain's CDR3 is CASTNLGPYGYTF. The CDR3 region has the DNA TGTGCCAGCACGAATTTGGGGCCCTATGGCTACACCTTC. The chain combines TRBV7-9 with TRBJ1-2; weak D call: TRBD1 (5 bases). Per germline, CDR1 SEHNR and CDR2 FQNEAQ (reference sequence). V was clipped by 7 bases and J by 4 bases, with 13 bases between them. This CDR3 is built from 13 residues. The full variable domain, completed using reference TRBV7-9 and TRBJ1-2, is DTGVSQNPRHKITKRGQNVTFRCDPISEHNRLYWYRQTLGQGPEFLTYFQNEAQLEKSRLLSDRFSAERPKGSFSTLEIQRTEQGDSAMYLCASTNLGPYGYTFGSGTRLTVV.

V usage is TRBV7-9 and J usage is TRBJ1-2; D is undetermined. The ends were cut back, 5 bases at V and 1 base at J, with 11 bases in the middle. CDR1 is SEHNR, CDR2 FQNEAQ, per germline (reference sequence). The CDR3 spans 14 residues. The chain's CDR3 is CASSPSALNYGYTF. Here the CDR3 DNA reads TGTGCCAGCAGCCCCTCGGCACTTAACTATGGCTACACCTTC.

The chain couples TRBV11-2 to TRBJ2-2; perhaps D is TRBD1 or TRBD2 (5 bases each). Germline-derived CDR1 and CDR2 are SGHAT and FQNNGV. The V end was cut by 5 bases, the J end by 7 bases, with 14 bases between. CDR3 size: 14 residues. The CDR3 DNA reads TGTGCCAGCAGCCAGGGCGCCCGGGACGGGGAGCTGTTTTTT. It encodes CASSQGARDGELFF.

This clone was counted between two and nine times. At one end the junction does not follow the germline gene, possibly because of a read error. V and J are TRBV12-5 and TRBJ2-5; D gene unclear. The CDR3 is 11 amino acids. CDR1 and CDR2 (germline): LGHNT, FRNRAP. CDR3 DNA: TGTGCTAGTGCCTTTCAAGGGACCCAGTACTTC. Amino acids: CASAFQGTQYF.

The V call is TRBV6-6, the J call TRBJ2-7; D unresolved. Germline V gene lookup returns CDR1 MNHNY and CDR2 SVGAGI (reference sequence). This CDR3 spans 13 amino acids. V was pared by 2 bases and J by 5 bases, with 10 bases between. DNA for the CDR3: TGTGCCAGCAGTTACAGGACGATCGACGAGCAGTACTTC. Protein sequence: CASSYRTIDEQYF.